These 12 T cell receptor beta chains came from one sample sequenced in a study of blood T cell repertoires in COVID-19. The data were produced by immunoSEQ multiplex PCR, yet TCRdb's version contains in-frame clones alone and is incomplete. This table has about 120,000 clones, over 60% appearing once. The sequencing input was peripheral blood. The receptors here all came from a human donor in a cohort sampled during active COVID-19.

In this sample, this clone turned up many times. This chain connects TRBV11-2 to TRBJ1-1; 10 bases agree with TRBD1. V dropped 6 bases and J dropped 4; count of bases not matched to a gene: 8. CDR3 size: 15 residues. The germline CDR1 and CDR2 sequences are SGHAT and FQNNGV. CDR3 DNA: TGTGCCAGCAGGTTCGCCGGGACAGGGGCCACTGAAGCTTTCTTT. It yields the protein CASRFAGTGATEAFF.

The V and J genes are TRBV4-1 and TRBJ2-7; D may be TRBD1 (5 bases). V was trimmed by 1 base and J by 0 bases, leaving 10 bases between them. The CDR3 is made up of 15 amino acids. CDR1 MGHRA and CDR2 YSYEKL come from the germline V gene. CDR3 nucleotides: TGCGCCAGCAGCCAAGTAAGGGGAAGCTCCTACGAGCAGTACTTC. Residues: CASSQVRGSSYEQYF.

Points on this clone: The sample contains more than one DNA sequence encoding this CDR3. The chain joins TRBV24-1 to TRBJ2-7; TRBD2 aligns across 11 bases. Germline CDR1 is KGHDR and CDR2 is SFDVKD. J lost 3 bases, V lost 3 bases, and 0 bases had no gene match. The CDR3 has 14 amino acids. CDR3 in amino acids: CATSDGTSGYEQYF. The CDR3 DNA is TGTGCCACCAGTGATGGGACTAGCGGCTACGAGCAGTACTTC.

The rearrangement joins TRBV19 to TRBJ2-5; a weak D match, TRBD2 (5 bases). The V end lost 10 bases, the J end lost 5 bases, and 17 bases lay between the germline ends. Germline loops: CDR1 LNHDA, CDR2 SQIVND (reference sequence). This CDR3 is 13 amino acids long. In DNA form, the CDR3 reads TGTGCCATTTCCCCAAGTTCGGGGGAGACCCAGTACTTC. It specifies CAISPSSGETQYF.

The chain couples TRBV6-4 to TRBJ2-2, with D possibly TRBD2 on 5 matching bases. CDR1 is MRHNA, CDR2 SNTAGT, per germline. The CDR3 has 15 amino acids. V was clipped by 6 bases and J by 6 bases, with 17 bases between them. CDR3 region: CASSAGTSSAGELFF. Written as DNA, the CDR3 is TGTGCCAGCAGCGCCGGAACTAGTTCTGCCGGGGAGCTGTTTTTT.

This sequence joins TRBV10-3 and TRBJ1-3; D unresolved. The CDR3 is 11 residues long. The germline gives CDR1 ENHRY, CDR2 SYGVKD. Between the trimmed V and J ends, which lost 5 bases and 4 bases, there was a span of 3 bases. CDR3 DNA: TGTGCCATCAGTCGGGGAAACACCATATATTTT. It translates to CAISRGNTIYF.

The rearrangement links TRBV11-2 to TRBJ2-7; D remains unclear. The CDR3 runs 15 residues. The V gene lost 1 base and the J gene lost 2 bases, with 12 bases spanning the gap. Germline assignment: CDR1 SGHAT and CDR2 FQNNGV. CDR3 protein: CASSLVAGAAYEQYF. Here the CDR3 DNA reads TGTGCCAGCAGCTTAGTCGCAGGCGCTGCCTACGAGCAGTACTTC.

The genes are TRBV2 and TRBJ2-7; 9 nucleotides align to TRBD1. Trimming cost V 6 bases and J 1 base; bases outside gene matches: 7. CDR3 length: 15 amino acids. Germline CDR1 reads SNHLY; CDR2 reads FYNNEI. CDR3: CASSGGQGSSYEQYF. The CDR3 DNA reads TGTGCCAGCAGCGGGGGACAGGGAAGTTCCTACGAGCAGTACTTC. Filled out from reference TRBV2 and TRBJ2-7, the complete variable domain reads EPEVTQTPSHQVTQMGQEVILRCVPISNHLYFYWYRQILGQKVEFLVSFYNNEISEKSEIFDDQFSVERPDGSNFTLKIRSTKLEDSAMYFCASSGGQGSSYEQYFGPGTRLTVT.

The J gene is TRBJ1-5, the V gene TRBV4-1; TRBD1 is a possible D gene (6 bases). The CDR3 spans 16 residues. V was shortened by 1 base and J by 0 bases, with 10 bases between the two germline ends. From germline, CDR1 is MGHRA and CDR2 YSYEKL. The CDR3 sequence is CASSQGAGDSNQPQHF. Here the CDR3 DNA reads TGCGCCAGCAGCCAAGGGGCAGGGGATAGCAATCAGCCCCAGCATTTT.

The chain couples TRBV5-1 to TRBJ2-7; D uncertain. Between the trimmed V and J ends, which lost 0 bases and 11 bases, there was a span of 6 bases. CDR3 length: 10 residues. Per the germline V gene, CDR1 is SGHRS and CDR2 is YFSETQ. The CDR3 region is CASSLAPEYF. CDR3 in DNA: TGCGCCAGCAGCTTGGCCCCAGAGTACTTC.

V and J are TRBV29-1 and TRBJ2-7; tentative D call: TRBD1 (6 bases). From germline, CDR1 is SQVTM and CDR2 ANQGSEA. V lost 3 bases and J 7 bases, leaving 16 bases between the germline ends. The CDR3 loop spans 13 amino acids. The CDR3 protein is CSVEGQGTEEQYF. CDR3 DNA sequence: TGCAGCGTTGAGGGGCAGGGGACGGAAGAGCAGTACTTC.

The rearrangement uses TRBV13 and TRBJ2-7; 8 positions agree with TRBD1. Germline-derived CDR1 and CDR2 are PRHDT and FYEKMQ (reference sequence). The CDR3 extends over 16 amino acids. V was clipped by 5 bases and J by 0 bases; unmatched bases: 9. CDR3 nucleotide sequence: TGTGCCAGCAGCGAACACCTGGGACAGGCCTCCTACGAGCAGTACTTC. It translates to CASSEHLGQASYEQYF. The whole variable domain, remainder taken from reference TRBV13 and TRBJ2-7, is AAGVIQSPRHLIKEKRETATLKCYPIPRHDTVYWYQQGPGQDPQFLISFYEKMQSDKGSIPDRFSAQQFSDYHSELNMSSLELGDSALYFCASSEHLGQASYEQYFGPGTRLTVT.